Sequencing of this T cell receptor (beta chain) was carried out in a study of cytomegalovirus exposure and HLA in healthy donors. Findings and caveats of the study: CMV antigen specificity was confirmed in vitro for a few CMV-associated chains.

Comment on this clone: Antigen specificity is unknown. A junction end diverges from the germline sequence, so it may reflect a read error.

The CDR3 consists of 12 residues. Germline CDR1 SGHDT, CDR2 YYEEEE. PCR involved 60 Vbeta and 13 Jbeta primers. Assay used: immunoSEQ multiplex PCR; TCRdb lists only in-frame clones, some missing. The sample has some 120,000 clones. Sequencing was carried out using PBMCs. The chain recombines TRBV5-6 with TRBJ2-1, with unresolved D. This sequence originates from a man aged 30 to 39 in good health and CMV-seronegative. CDR3 residues: CASSSTYNERFF. CDR3 coding DNA: TGTGCCAGCAGCTCGACTTACAATGAGCGGTTCTTC.